The present T cell receptor (beta chain) was sequenced within a study of T cell responses to AZD1222 COVID-19 vaccine. Sequencing used immunoSEQ multiplex PCR; TCRdb keeps in-frame clones, though not all of them. The sample contains about 79,000 clones, roughly nine tenths of which appear only once. Between the trimmed V and J ends, which lost 2 bases and 2 bases, there was a span of 14 bases. Germline CDR1 and CDR2: SGHKS and YYEKEE (reference sequence). This CDR3 has 15 amino acids. Study results and limitations: The breadth and depth of Spike-specific TCRs increased once two AZD1222 doses had been given.

Remarks on this clone: Its antigen is not known.

The source is an adult who received the AZD1222 COVID-19 vaccine. V and J are TRBV5-5 and TRBJ2-7, with D possibly matching TRBD1 (7 bases). Source: peripheral blood, taken 28 days after the second AZD1222 dose. In DNA, the CDR3 is TGTGCCAGCAGCTTCTCAGGGGGGACAGCCTACGAGCAGTACTTC. Amino acid sequence: CASSFSGGTAYEQYF.